This T cell receptor (beta chain) originates from a study of neurological immune-mediated disorders. TCRdb analysed the 5' RACE reads with MiXCR anew, one entry per CDR3 protein. In the table there are roughly 60,000 distinct CDR3 sequences, 4.5% to 5.5% of which are singletons. Trimming cost V 5 bases and J 8 bases; bases outside gene matches: 2. The CDR3 sequence is 11 residues long. Germline-derived CDR1 and CDR2 are SEHNR and FQNEAQ (reference sequence). The sample holds many counts of this clonotype. Sequencing input: PBMCs. This chain links TRBV7-9 with TRBJ1-1; 7 bases fit TRBD1. The source of this sequence is a woman between 45 and 60 years old with multiple sclerosis. CDR3 nucleotide sequence: TGTGCCAGCAGCATACAGGGGGAAGCTTTCTTT. This sequence encodes CASSIQGEAFF.